These 4 T cell receptor beta chains came from one sample sequenced in a study of shared clonotypes between healthy human individuals. Only in-frame clones appear in the TCRdb table, and some are missing; sequencing was by immunoSEQ multiplex PCR. Of some 650,000 clones listed, more than 95% are singletons. Sequencing was performed on naive CD4+ T cells sorted from blood. Described subset: CD45RA+ positively selected. These receptors all come from a woman aged 25 to 39 in good health.

CDR3 in DNA: TGTGCCAGCTCAAACAGGGGCCTACAGCCCCAGCATTTT. Protein: CASSNRGLQPQHF. The V gene is TRBV18, the J gene TRBJ1-5, with TRBD1 matching 7 bases. The germline CDR1 and CDR2 sequences are KGHSH and LQKENI. Losses at the gene ends were 5 bases for V and 7 bases for J; bases not matched to a gene: 5. The CDR3 has 13 residues.

The gene calls are TRBV27 and TRBJ1-1; 9 bases are shared with TRBD1. Germline lookup yields CDR1 MNHEY and CDR2 SMNVEV (reference sequence). This CDR3 is built from 15 residues. Trimming cost V 6 bases and J 4 bases; bases outside gene matches: 9. The DNA of the CDR3 is TGTGCCAGCAGCCCACAGGGGGCTTTCGGCACTGAAGCTTTCTTT. Translated, it gives CASSPQGAFGTEAFF.

The rearrangement links TRBV7-3 to TRBJ2-3, with D maybe TRBD1 (6 bases). The CDR3 consists of 14 residues. V dropped 3 bases and J dropped 4 bases, with 11 bases sitting between them. Germline V gene sequence: CDR1 SGHTA, CDR2 FQGTGA. CDR3 DNA: TGTGCCAGCAGCTTGATGGGGGCCGCAGATACGCAGTATTTT. Residues: CASSLMGAADTQYF. Based on the CDR3 plus reference TRBV7-3 and TRBJ2-3, the full variable domain is GAGVSQTPSNKVTEKGKYVELRCDPISGHTALYWYRQSLGQGPEFLIYFQGTGAADDSGLPNDRFFAVRPEGSVSTLKIQRTERGDSAVYLCASSLMGAADTQYFGPGTRLTVL.

The chain carries TRBV2 and TRBJ2-1, with 7 bases that match TRBD2. Germline CDR1 and CDR2: SNHLY and FYNNEI. CDR3 length equals 14 residues. V trimming: 7 bases; J trimming: 7 bases; junction bases outside the gene matches: 10. The CDR3 DNA reads as TGTGCCAGCAACGTGGGAGGGCCTGAGAATGAGCAGTTCTTC. Amino acid sequence: CASNVGGPENEQFF.